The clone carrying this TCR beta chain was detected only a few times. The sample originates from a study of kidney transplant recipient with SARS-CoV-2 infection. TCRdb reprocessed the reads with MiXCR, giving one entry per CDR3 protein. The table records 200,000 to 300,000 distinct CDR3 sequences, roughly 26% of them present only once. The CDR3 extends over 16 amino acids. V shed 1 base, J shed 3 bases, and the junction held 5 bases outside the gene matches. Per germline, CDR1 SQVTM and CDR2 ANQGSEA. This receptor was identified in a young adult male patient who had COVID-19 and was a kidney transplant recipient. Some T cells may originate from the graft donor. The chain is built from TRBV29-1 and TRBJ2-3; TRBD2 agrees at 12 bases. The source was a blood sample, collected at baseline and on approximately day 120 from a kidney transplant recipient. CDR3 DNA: TGCAGCGTTGAAGGGGTAACTAGCGGGAGGACAGATACGCAGTATTTT. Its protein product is CSVEGVTSGRTDTQYF.